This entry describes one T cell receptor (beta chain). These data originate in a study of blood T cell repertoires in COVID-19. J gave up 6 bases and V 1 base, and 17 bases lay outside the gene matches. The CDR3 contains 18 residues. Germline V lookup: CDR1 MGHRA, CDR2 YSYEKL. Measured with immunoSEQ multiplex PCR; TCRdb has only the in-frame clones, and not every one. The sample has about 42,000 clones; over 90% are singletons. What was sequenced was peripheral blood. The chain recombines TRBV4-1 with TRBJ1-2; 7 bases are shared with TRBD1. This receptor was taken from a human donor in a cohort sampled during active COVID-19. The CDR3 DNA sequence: TGCGCCAGCAGCCAAGGTTGGAAAGAAGGGGGCTCGGTCGATGGCTACACCTTC. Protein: CASSQGWKEGGSVDGYTF.